This TCR beta chain is from a study of cytomegalovirus exposure and HLA in healthy donors. This clone was recorded only once. The antigen is unknown. Findings of the study overall: The study designated 150 or so TCR beta chains cytomegalovirus-associated.

V was shortened by 1 base and J by 1 base, with 6 bases between the two germline ends. The V gene's germline CDR1 is SEHNR and CDR2 FQNEAQ (reference sequence). This CDR3 contains 14 residues. Primers: 60 Vbeta forward and 13 Jbeta reverse. Data came from immunoSEQ multiplex PCR; TCRdb stores just in-frame clones and leaves some out. The profile shows 100,000 or so clones, 65% to 80% of them singletons. The TCR originated in a male donor in good health and CMV-seronegative. The chain uses TRBV7-9 and TRBJ2-3; a possible D gene is TRBD1 (5 bases). The sequencing sample was made of PBMCs. CDR3 sequence reads: CASSLGGRTDTQYF. DNA of the CDR3: TGTGCCAGCAGCTTAGGGGGCCGCACAGATACGCAGTATTTT.